The 24 T cell receptor beta chains below were found in one sample sequenced in a study of T cell repertoires in cytomegalovirus infection. TCRdb reprocessed the reads via MiXCR and lists one record per CDR3 protein. This sample has 400,000 or so distinct CDR3 sequences, with 25% to 40% found just once. The sample taken for sequencing was PBMCs. These receptors were obtained from a human donor in good health (CMV status not recorded). Some clones in this sample may be carry-over from other donors' samples.

V gene TRBV5-1 combines with J gene TRBJ2-3, with D perhaps TRBD1 (6 bases). The CDR3 is 16 amino acids. CDR1 is SGHRS, CDR2 YFSETQ, per germline. Trimming took off 0 bases at V and 0 bases at J, with 11 bases between the two ends. CDR3 sequence (DNA): TGCGCCAGCAGCTTGGTTCCAGGGGCTAGCACAGATACGCAGTATTTT. It translates to CASSLVPGASTDTQYF.

This clonotype has ten or more counts. CDR3: CASSALREEQYF. The CDR3 nucleotides read TGTGCCAGCTCGGCCCTACGGGAAGAGCAGTATTTT. The chain carries TRBV7-2 and TRBJ2-3, with a possible D match to TRBD2 (5 bases). V lost 8 bases, J lost 11 bases, and 17 bases lay in between. Germline lookup yields CDR1 SGHTA and CDR2 FQGNSA. The CDR3 is made up of 12 amino acids.

This clonotype came up a few times. J is TRBJ2-7 and V is TRBV28; possible D gene TRBD1, 7 bases. V lost 4 bases and J 6 bases, leaving 16 bases between the germline ends. CDR1 and CDR2 from the germline V gene are MDHEN and SYDVKM. This CDR3 is 14 amino acids long. CDR3 DNA: TGTGCCAGCAGTTCCGGGGGACAGAGCCGCGAGCAGTACTTC. The encoded protein is CASSSGGQSREQYF.

The chain joins TRBV5-5 to TRBJ2-3; 8 positions agree with TRBD1. The CDR3 totals 16 residues. Trimming took 5 bases from V and 3 from J; bases not matched to a gene: 11. Germline CDR1 reads SGHKS; CDR2 reads YYEKEE (reference sequence). CDR3 sequence: CASRNDRGRRTDTQYF. In DNA form, the CDR3 reads TGTGCCAGCAGAAACGACAGGGGTCGGAGGACAGATACGCAGTATTTT.

The genes are TRBV10-3 and TRBJ2-1; 8 nucleotides match TRBD1. This CDR3 contains 15 residues. Trimming took 10 bases from V and 2 from J; bases not matched to a gene: 10. CDR1 is ENHRY, CDR2 SYGVKD, per germline. For the CDR3, the DNA is TGTGCCACCGGATTCGGACAGGGCGCCTACAATGAGCAGTTCTTC. This encodes CATGFGQGAYNEQFF.

V usage is TRBV5-5 and J usage is TRBJ1-4; D remains ambiguous. There are 16 residues in the CDR3. V was clipped by 0 bases and J by 10 bases, with 19 bases between them. The germline V gene encodes CDR1 SGHKS and CDR2 YYEKEE (reference sequence). CDR3 amino acids: CASSLAGNRDVGKLFF. CDR3 DNA: TGTGCCAGCAGCTTGGCCGGCAACCGGGATGTTGGAAAACTGTTTTTT.

This clonotype was detected many times. The gene calls are TRBV11-1 and TRBJ2-3; TRBD2 matches 11 bases. The V gene end was trimmed by 5 bases and the J gene end by 0 bases; junction bases not matched to a gene: 10. This CDR3 comprises 18 residues. The V gene's germline CDR1 is SGHAT and CDR2 FQDESV (reference sequence). The CDR3 DNA is TGTGCCAGCAGCCGCACTAGCGGGGGCCTCTCTAGCACAGATACGCAGTATTTT. This gives the protein CASSRTSGGLSSTDTQYF. The entire variable domain, with the rest obtained from reference TRBV11-1 and TRBJ2-3, is as follows: EAEVAQSPRYKITEKSQAVAFWCDPISGHATLYWYRQILGQGPELLVQFQDESVVDDSQLPKDRFSAERLKGVDSTLKIQPAELGDSAMYLCASSRTSGGLSSTDTQYFGPGTRLTVL.

The rearrangement joins TRBV7-2 to TRBJ2-7; tentatively, D is TRBD1 (5 bases). V gave up 1 base and J gave up 7 bases, with 14 bases separating them. Germline V gives CDR1 SGHTA, CDR2 FQGNSA. This CDR3 has 14 residues. CDR3 nucleotides: TGTGCCAGCAGCTTAGTCTCAGGGTCAAGAGAGCAGTACTTC. Encoded protein: CASSLVSGSREQYF.

This clonotype was observed at least ten times. This sequence joins TRBV5-1 and TRBJ1-2; 8 bases match TRBD1. Trimming took 1 base from V and 4 from J; bases not matched to a gene: 6. The CDR3 runs 15 residues. Germline V gene sequence: CDR1 SGHRS, CDR2 YFSETQ. CDR3 nucleotides: TGCGCCAGCAGCTTGCCGCAAGACAGGGGCTATGGCTACACCTTC. This codes for CASSLPQDRGYGYTF.

With regard to this clonotype: The CDR3 end shows no conserved phenylalanine or tryptophan, and so a read error is likely. The chain is built from TRBV4-1 and TRBJ2-1; D is ambiguous. The CDR3 has 12 residues. Germline-derived CDR1 and CDR2 are MGHRA and YSYEKL. Trimming took off 4 bases at V and 10 bases at J, with 11 bases between the two ends. CDR3 bases: TGCGCCAGCAGCCCCTCCCTTGGGGAGCAGTTCTTA. It translates to CASSPSLGEQFL.

The chain joins TRBV5-1 to TRBJ1-2, with no clear D. The CDR3 has 15 amino acids. Germline CDR1 is SGHRS and CDR2 is YFSETQ. Trimming pared 4 bases from V and 4 bases from J, leaving 17 bases between. CDR3 in amino acids: CASSKFTAGSYGYTF. In DNA form, the CDR3 reads TGCGCCAGCAGCAAATTTACAGCCGGGAGCTATGGCTACACCTTC.

The chain joins TRBV4-1 to TRBJ2-2; D is ambiguous. The CDR3 is 16 residues long. With 0 bases removed from V and 6 bases from J, the gap between germline ends came to 14 bases. CDR1 is MGHRA, CDR2 YSYEKL, per germline. CDR3 residues: CASSQDLSRVPGELFF. CDR3 coding DNA: TGCGCCAGCAGCCAAGATCTCAGTAGGGTGCCCGGGGAGCTGTTTTTT.

This chain uses TRBV5-1 with TRBJ2-7; 10 bases match TRBD1. The length of the CDR3 is 15 residues. J was trimmed by 2 bases and V by 1 base; bases with no gene match: 3. Germline V lookup: CDR1 SGHRS, CDR2 YFSETQ. This CDR3 reads CASSLLGTGAYEQYF. The CDR3 region has the DNA TGCGCCAGCAGCTTGCTTGGGACAGGGGCCTACGAGCAGTACTTC. Variable domain in full (rest from reference TRBV5-1 and TRBJ2-7): KAGVTQTPRYLIKTRGQQVTLSCSPISGHRSVSWYQQTPGQGLQFLFEYFSETQRNKGNFPGRFSGRQFSNSRSEMNVSTLELGDSALYLCASSLLGTGAYEQYFGPGTRLTVT.

This clonotype was seen just once. In nucleotides, the CDR3 is TGTGCCAGCAGACCCTGGTCTGGAAACACCATATATTTT. Amino acid sequence: CASRPWSGNTIYF. The V call is TRBV6-5, the J call TRBJ1-3; D is unclear. The V end lost 6 bases, the J end lost 1 base, and 7 bases lay between the germline ends. The length of the CDR3 is 13 residues. Per the germline V gene, CDR1 is MNHEY and CDR2 is SVGAGI.

This clonotype was seen repeatedly, ten times or more. J is TRBJ2-3 and V is TRBV7-8, with 7 positions matching TRBD2. CDR1 and CDR2 (germline): SGHVS, FQNEAQ. This CDR3 spans 13 amino acids. Unmatched junction bases numbered 7, after V lost 8 bases and J lost 5 bases. The CDR3 loop reads CASYGLGEDTQYF. In DNA form, the CDR3 reads TGTGCCAGCTATGGACTAGGGGAAGATACGCAGTATTTT.

This clonotype was observed a few times. The gene calls are TRBV24-1 and TRBJ2-3; 13 positions match TRBD2. Germline values: CDR1 KGHDR, CDR2 SFDVKD. The ends lost 3 bases at V and 2 bases at J; junction bases unmatched: 7. The CDR3 totals 18 residues. The CDR3 DNA reads TGTGCCACCAGTGATCCTGGACTAGCGGGGGCTCCCACAGATACGCAGTATTTT. Protein: CATSDPGLAGAPTDTQYF.

This clonotype was seen more than once but under ten times. CDR3 DNA sequence: TGTGCCAGCAGCGTCGCCGGAAGTCCAACCGGGGAGCTGTTTTTT. It specifies CASSVAGSPTGELFF. The rearrangement joins TRBV9 to TRBJ2-2; D unclear. This CDR3 is 15 amino acids long. Trimming took off 2 bases at V and 5 bases at J, with 13 bases between the two ends. Germline CDR1 and CDR2: SGDLS and YYNGEE.

This clonotype has a handful of counts. CDR3 sequence: CASSEHSTGGGMADTQYF. CDR3 sequence (DNA): TGTGCCAGCAGTGAGCATTCGACAGGGGGCGGGATGGCAGATACGCAGTATTTT. This chain joins TRBV25-1 and TRBJ2-3; the match to TRBD1 covers 10 bases. Trimming at V came to 3 bases and at J to 4 bases, leaving 13 bases not matched to a gene. The germline V gene has CDR1 MGHDK and CDR2 SYGVNS. CDR3 length equals 18 residues.

This clonotype came up a few times. The V call is TRBV27, the J call TRBJ2-3; 13 nucleotides align to TRBD2. CDR3 size: 16 residues. The V segment lost 5 bases and the J segment 10 bases; nucleotides outside the gene matches: 12. CDR1 is MNHEY, CDR2 SMNVEV, per germline (reference sequence). The CDR3 DNA reads as TGTGCCAGCAGTACCCCCGGGACTAGCGGGGAGGTAGCGCAGTATTTT. This translates into CASSTPGTSGEVAQYF.

CDR3 nucleotides: TGTGCCAGCAGCTGGGGACGGCCCAATCAGCCCCAGCATTTT. It is translated as CASSWGRPNQPQHF. This chain uses TRBV2 with TRBJ1-5, with a possible D match to TRBD1 (5 bases). Germline CDR1 is SNHLY and CDR2 is FYNNEI. V lost 6 bases and J 3 bases, leaving 12 bases between the germline ends. The CDR3 consists of 14 residues.

The sample holds one count of this clonotype. The chain is built from TRBV19 and TRBJ1-5; TRBD1 matches at 10 bases. The CDR3 loop spans 14 amino acids. CDR1 and CDR2 (germline): LNHDA, SQIVND (reference sequence). CDR3 loop: CPDRGDCPNQPQHF. The DNA for the CDR3 is TGTCCGGACAGGGGGGATTGTCCCAATCAGCCCCAGCATTTT. Variable domain in full (rest from reference TRBV19 and TRBJ1-5): DGGITQSPKYLFRKEGQNVTLSCEQNLNHDAMYWYRQDPGQGLRLIYYSQIVNDFQKGDIAEGYSVSREKKESFPLTVTSAQKNPTAFYLCPDRGDCPNQPQHFGDGTRLSIL.

This clonotype has only a few counts. The genes are TRBV25-1 and TRBJ1-1; no firm D call. Germline-derived CDR1 and CDR2 are MGHDK and SYGVNS. V was pared by 3 bases and J by 0 bases, with 11 bases between. The CDR3 totals 15 residues. The CDR3 loop reads CASSDTARLNTEAFF. The CDR3 nucleotides are TGTGCCAGCAGTGACACCGCCCGTTTGAACACTGAAGCTTTCTTT.

This clonotype was picked up many times. V usage is TRBV5-1 and J usage is TRBJ2-3; the match to TRBD2 covers 9 bases. Unmatched junction bases numbered 7, after V lost 0 bases and J lost 5 bases. The CDR3 length is 16 residues. The germline CDR1 and CDR2 sequences are SGHRS and YFSETQ. Written as DNA, the CDR3 is TGCGCCAGCAGCTTGGCCGGCGGGGGGGGTCAAGATACGCAGTATTTT. Its protein is CASSLAGGGGQDTQYF.

There are many counts of this clonotype. V usage is TRBV7-2 and J usage is TRBJ1-6, with a possible D match to TRBD1 (5 bases). Germline CDR1 is SGHTA and CDR2 is FQGNSA. CDR3 size: 15 residues. The germline V and J ends were trimmed by 5 bases and 9 bases, with 17 bases remaining between them. The CDR3: CASSLRRGLGSPLHF. CDR3 bases: TGTGCCAGCAGCCTCAGGCGGGGACTTGGTTCACCCCTCCACTTT.